A single sample is the source of the 18 T cell receptor beta chains below, sequenced in a study of cytomegalovirus exposure and HLA in healthy donors. The PCR had 60 Vbeta and 13 Jbeta primers. Some clones are missing from TCRdb's copy, which holds only in-frame ones; the method was immunoSEQ multiplex PCR. This sample carries roughly 160,000 clones, approximately 85% of them seen once, and the ten largest clones take about 2.5%. The sample was PBMCs. The receptors derive from a man under 40 in good health and CMV-seropositive.

J is TRBJ2-1 and V is TRBV7-9; 7 bases are shared with TRBD2. Germline V gene lookup returns CDR1 SEHNR and CDR2 FQNEAQ (reference sequence). The length of the CDR3 is 15 residues. The ends lost 5 bases at V and 3 bases at J; junction bases unmatched: 7. The CDR3 reads CASSRTSAYYNEQFF. DNA of the CDR3: TGTGCCAGCAGCCGAACTAGCGCCTACTACAATGAGCAGTTCTTC.

The chain recombines TRBV7-9 with TRBJ1-1, with TRBD1 matching 8 bases. V dropped 5 bases and J dropped 3; count of bases not matched to a gene: 11. Germline CDR1 and CDR2: SEHNR and FQNEAQ (reference sequence). The CDR3 contains 16 residues. CDR3 nucleotide sequence: TGTGCCAGCAGCCAAGCCTTGACAGGGGACGACACTGAAGCTTTCTTT. Translating gives CASSQALTGDDTEAFF.

In its sample, this clone was seen a few times. This sequence joins TRBV10-3 and TRBJ2-7, with 8 bases matching TRBD2. J was trimmed by 7 bases and V by 2 bases; bases with no gene match: 7. Germline-derived CDR1 and CDR2 are ENHRY and SYGVKD. CDR3 length: 14 residues. In DNA form, the CDR3 reads TGTGCCATCAGTGAGGGGCGGGAGGCTGAAGAGCAGTACTTC. Translated, it gives CAISEGREAEEQYF.

The chain uses TRBV19 and TRBJ2-1; 11 bases align to TRBD2. Trimming took 3 bases from V and 7 from J; bases not matched to a gene: 8. The CDR3 has 16 amino acids. Germline values: CDR1 LNHDA, CDR2 SQIVND (reference sequence). This CDR3 is CASSIRLAGTSNEQFF. CDR3 nucleotide sequence: TGTGCCAGTAGTATCCGACTAGCGGGGACCTCAAATGAGCAGTTCTTC.

This chain uses TRBV14 with TRBJ1-1; D ambiguous. CDR3 length equals 13 residues. Trimming pared 4 bases from V and 3 bases from J, leaving 9 bases between. CDR1 is SGHDN, CDR2 FVKESK, per germline. The CDR3 DNA is TGTGCCAGCAGCCTCTCCCGGGACACTGAAGCTTTCTTT. Its protein is CASSLSRDTEAFF.

This chain joins TRBV19 and TRBJ1-4, with 7 bases identical to TRBD1. The V segment lost 3 bases and the J segment 11 bases; nucleotides outside the gene matches: 18. Germline CDR1 reads LNHDA; CDR2 reads SQIVND (reference sequence). This CDR3 spans 17 amino acids. The CDR3 nucleotides read TGTGCCAGTAGTATGGAGACAGGGAAGGGCGGCGGGCTTAAACTGTTTTTT. Its translation is CASSMETGKGGGLKLFF.

The gene calls are TRBV19 and TRBJ2-3; D ambiguous. Germline CDR1 LNHDA, CDR2 SQIVND (reference sequence). The CDR3 is 12 residues long. Trimming stripped 2 bases from V and 6 bases from J, with 6 bases between. The CDR3 region is CASSISRDTQYF. The CDR3, as DNA: TGTGCCAGTAGTATATCCAGGGATACGCAGTATTTT.

The V and J genes are TRBV7-9 and TRBJ1-5; D is unclear. This CDR3 is 13 amino acids long. Trimming took 7 bases from V and 4 from J, leaving 11 bases between them. Germline-derived CDR1 and CDR2 are SEHNR and FQNEAQ (reference sequence). CDR3 coding DNA: TGTGCCAGCACTTTAAGCGGGAATCAGCCCCAGCATTTT. It specifies CASTLSGNQPQHF. The full variable domain, rest sourced from reference TRBV7-9 and TRBJ1-5, is DTGVSQNPRHKITKRGQNVTFRCDPISEHNRLYWYRQTLGQGPEFLTYFQNEAQLEKSRLLSDRFSAERPKGSFSTLEIQRTEQGDSAMYLCASTLSGNQPQHFGDGTRLSIL.

This sequence joins TRBV7-9 and TRBJ1-3, with unresolved D. The J call may be in error: the DNA end matches TRBJ2-2 better. This CDR3 has 11 residues. Per germline, CDR1 SEHNR and CDR2 FQNEAQ (reference sequence). The CDR3 DNA reads TGTGCCAGCAAAGAAAACGGGGAGCTGTTTTTT. Its translation is CASKENGELFF.

This chain's CDR3 is CAWSVHNEQFF. Here the CDR3 DNA reads TGTGCCTGGAGTGTACATAATGAGCAGTTCTTC. The gene calls are TRBV30 and TRBJ2-1; unclear D gene. The CDR3 is 11 amino acids. Trimming cost V 0 bases and J 7 bases, with 4 bases left between them. The germline V gene has CDR1 GTSNPN and CDR2 SVGIG (reference sequence).

The chain uses TRBV4-3 and TRBJ2-1; 9 nucleotides align to TRBD2. The V gene end was trimmed by 4 bases and the J gene end by 2 bases; junction bases not matched to a gene: 3. This CDR3 is built from 15 residues. Germline V gene sequence: CDR1 LGHNA, CDR2 YSLEER. CDR3 in amino acids: CASSPTSGPYNEQFF. The CDR3 DNA sequence: TGCGCCAGCAGCCCGACTAGCGGACCCTACAATGAGCAGTTCTTC.

The chain has TRBV28 and TRBJ2-7; a weak D match, TRBD1 (6 bases). The length of the CDR3 is 20 residues. Germline CDR1 MDHEN, CDR2 SYDVKM. The ends were cut back, 2 bases at V and 2 bases at J, with 28 bases in the middle. CDR3 region: CASSLPMHTQGRATPYEQYF. DNA of the CDR3: TGTGCCAGCAGTTTACCGATGCACACTCAGGGGCGGGCCACCCCCTACGAGCAGTACTTC.

The V and J genes are TRBV5-1 and TRBJ2-7, with TRBD2 matching over 7 bases. Germline CDR1 is SGHRS and CDR2 is YFSETQ. This CDR3 region has 15 residues. V trimming: 3 bases; J trimming: 2 bases; junction bases outside the gene matches: 8. The CDR3 protein is CASSSGLEGAYEQYV. The CDR3 nucleotides read TGCGCCAGCAGCTCTGGACTAGAGGGTGCCTACGAGCAGTACGTC.

This clone has just one count. The chain uses TRBV7-6 and TRBJ1-2; 7 bases agree with TRBD1. The CDR3 runs to 14 residues. Looked up from germline, CDR1 is SGHVS and CDR2 is FNYEAQ. V dropped 5 bases and J dropped 5; count of bases not matched to a gene: 8. In nucleotides, the CDR3 is TGTGCCAGCAGCCCCGGACAGGAGAGTTATGGCTACACCTTC. It encodes CASSPGQESYGYTF.

The gene calls are TRBV11-2 and TRBJ1-6; TRBD1 aligns across 7 bases. Germline V CDR1 and CDR2: SGHAT, FQNNGV. CDR3 length: 16 residues. V lost 5 bases to trimming and J lost 0 bases; unmatched junction nucleotides: 4. CDR3 amino acids: CASSGRTGSYNSPLHF. The CDR3 DNA follows: TGTGCCAGCAGCGGTCGGACAGGCTCCTATAATTCACCCCTCCACTTT.

This clone was counted a few times. The J gene is TRBJ1-3, the V gene TRBV5-6, with D uncertain. From germline, CDR1 is SGHDT and CDR2 YYEEEE. The CDR3 spans 16 residues. The V and J ends lost 0 bases and 0 bases respectively, with 10 bases between them. The CDR3 is CASSLGLGSSGNTIYF. As DNA, the CDR3 is TGTGCCAGCAGCTTGGGTTTAGGGAGCTCTGGAAACACCATATATTTT.

V gene TRBV4-3 combines with J gene TRBJ2-3, with 13 bases that match TRBD2. The V and J ends lost 4 bases and 1 base, in that order; junction bases with no gene match: 8. Per the germline V gene, CDR1 is LGHNA and CDR2 is YSLEER. This CDR3 spans 18 amino acids. This CDR3 reads CASSPGLAGEIGTDTQYF. In nucleotides, the CDR3 is TGCGCCAGCAGCCCAGGACTAGCGGGAGAGATAGGCACAGATACGCAGTATTTT.

This chain connects TRBV18 to TRBJ1-2; D is unclear. The CDR3 length is 12 residues. The ends were cut back, 5 bases at V and 5 bases at J, with 9 bases in the middle. Germline loops: CDR1 KGHSH, CDR2 LQKENI. The DNA of the CDR3 is TGTGCCAGCTCAGAAGGAGTTTATGGCTACACCTTC. This encodes CASSEGVYGYTF.